This TCR beta chain was profiled in a study of blood T cell repertoires in COVID-19. TCRdb's copy holds only in-frame clones and misses some; the assay was immunoSEQ multiplex PCR. The sample comprises roughly 90,000 clones, over 75% of which are singletons, and 2% to 2.5% rests with the top ten. This clone has just a few counts. Other DNA sequences in the same sample also yield this CDR3. CDR3 size: 13 residues. The ends were cut back, 1 base at V and 6 bases at J, with 6 bases in the middle. Germline-derived CDR1 and CDR2 are SGHVS and FQNEAQ. This TCR was sampled from a woman in her seventies with acute or convalescent COVID-19. J is TRBJ2-2 and V is TRBV7-8; D gene uncertain. Input material: peripheral blood. In nucleotides, the CDR3 is TGTGCCAGCAGCTTAGGGGCAGCCGGGGAGCTGTTTTTT. Translation gives CASSLGAAGELFF.